The 3 T cell receptor beta chains given below trace back to one sample, sequenced in a study of cytomegalovirus exposure and HLA in healthy donors. The PCR had 60 Vbeta and 13 Jbeta primers. The assay was immunoSEQ multiplex PCR, and TCRdb's table has in-frame clones only and misses some. The table lists over 100,000 clones, approximately 81% of them singletons. Sequencing was performed on PBMCs. The receptors come from a male donor in good health and CMV-seronegative.

The V and J genes are TRBV5-5 and TRBJ2-7, with D unclear. The ends were cut back, 4 bases at V and 3 bases at J, with 17 bases in the middle. CDR1 is SGHKS, CDR2 YYEKEE, per germline (reference sequence). The CDR3 consists of 15 residues. The CDR3 sequence is CASSLVRWQNYEQYF. Written as DNA, the CDR3 is TGTGCCAGCAGCCTTGTGAGGTGGCAGAACTACGAGCAGTACTTC.

The J gene is TRBJ2-7, the V gene TRBV5-8; 13 nucleotides align to TRBD2. This CDR3 has 15 amino acids. The V and J ends lost 4 bases and 5 bases, in that order; junction bases with no gene match: 6. Germline V gene data show CDR1 as SGHTS and CDR2 as YDEGEE. CDR3 bases: TGTGCCAGCAGCCAGGGACTAGCGGGACCCGACGAGCAGTACTTC. Amino acid sequence: CASSQGLAGPDEQYF.

This rearrangement joins TRBV15 to TRBJ1-1, with TRBD1 matching over 9 bases. Unmatched junction bases numbered 5, after V lost 4 bases and J lost 2 bases. Germline values: CDR1 LNHNV, CDR2 YYDKDF (reference sequence). This CDR3 is built from 15 residues. In nucleotides, the CDR3 is TGTGCCACCAGCACCCCGGGACAGGGAAACACTGAAGCTTTCTTT. It translates to CATSTPGQGNTEAFF.